The clone carrying this T cell receptor (beta chain) was counted many times. What it binds is unknown. The data originate from a study of CD8 T cells in ankylosing spondylitis. Findings of the study overall: A TCR beta motif of several highly homologous variants appeared characteristic of ankylosing spondylitis blood. Disease-linked clones displayed a CD8+ phenotype and appeared relatively rarely in peripheral blood. Reported data indicate significant enrichment of disease-linked clones within matched ankylosing spondylitis synovial fluid.

Between the trimmed V and J ends, which lost 2 bases and 7 bases, there was a span of 9 bases. The CDR3 is 13 amino acids. Germline V gene sequence: CDR1 SGHTA, CDR2 FQGNSA. Using quantitative 5'-RACE with molecular barcodes, the authors made TCR beta libraries. TCRdb re-analysed the 5' RACE reads in MiXCR, keeping a single row per CDR3 protein. The sample contains some 180,000 distinct CDR3 sequences, 15% to 20% of which appear only once. The TCR sequence derives from a male donor between 10 and 30 years old with ankylosing spondylitis or in good health (not recorded which). Sequenced material: blood, either unsorted or a sorted T cell fraction (not recorded which). This chain joins TRBV7-2 and TRBJ1-5; D gene ambiguous. CDR3 bases: TGTGCCAGCAGCTTAACAGTTAGCCAGCCCCAGCATTTT. Translating it yields CASSLTVSQPQHF.